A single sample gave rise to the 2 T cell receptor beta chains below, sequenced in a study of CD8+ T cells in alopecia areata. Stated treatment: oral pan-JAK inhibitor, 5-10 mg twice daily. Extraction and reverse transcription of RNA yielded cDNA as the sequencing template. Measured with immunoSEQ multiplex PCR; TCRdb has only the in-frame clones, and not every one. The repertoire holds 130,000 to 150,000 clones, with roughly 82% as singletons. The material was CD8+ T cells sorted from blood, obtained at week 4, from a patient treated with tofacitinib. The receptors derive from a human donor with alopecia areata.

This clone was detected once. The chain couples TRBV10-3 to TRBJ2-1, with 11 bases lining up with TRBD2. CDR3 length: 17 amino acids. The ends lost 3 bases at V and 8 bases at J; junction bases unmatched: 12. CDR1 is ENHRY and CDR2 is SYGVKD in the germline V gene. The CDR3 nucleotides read TGTGCCATCAGTGACGAAGGTAGCGGGGGGGCCGTGGATGAGCAGTTCTTC. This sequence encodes CAISDEGSGGAVDEQFF.

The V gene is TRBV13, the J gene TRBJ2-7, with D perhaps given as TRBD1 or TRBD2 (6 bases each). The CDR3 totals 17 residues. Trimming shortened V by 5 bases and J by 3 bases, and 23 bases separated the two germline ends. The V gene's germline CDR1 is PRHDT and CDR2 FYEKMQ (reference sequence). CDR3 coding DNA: TGTGCCAGCAGCGGAAGGGATCTCCGGGGGCTTATCTACGAGCAGTACTTC. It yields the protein CASSGRDLRGLIYEQYF.